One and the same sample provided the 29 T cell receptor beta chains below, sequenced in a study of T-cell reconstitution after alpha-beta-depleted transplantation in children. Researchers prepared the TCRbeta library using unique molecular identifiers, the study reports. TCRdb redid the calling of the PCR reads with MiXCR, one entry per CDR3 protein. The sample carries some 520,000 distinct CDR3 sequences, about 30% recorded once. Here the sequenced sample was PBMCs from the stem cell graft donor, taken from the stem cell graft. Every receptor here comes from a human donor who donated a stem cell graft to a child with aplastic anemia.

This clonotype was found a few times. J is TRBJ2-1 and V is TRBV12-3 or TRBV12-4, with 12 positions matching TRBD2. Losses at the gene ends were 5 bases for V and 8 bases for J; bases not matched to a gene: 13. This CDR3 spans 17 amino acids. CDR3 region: CASSPVKGLAGFDEQFF. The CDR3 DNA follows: TGTGCCAGCAGTCCTGTCAAGGGACTAGCGGGCTTTGATGAGCAGTTCTTC.

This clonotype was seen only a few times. CDR3: CASRDTGVSYNEQFF. For the CDR3, the DNA is TGCGCCAGCAGGGATACAGGGGTCTCCTACAATGAGCAGTTCTTC. The chain has TRBV10-2 and TRBJ2-1, with TRBD1 matching over 7 bases. Per germline, CDR1 WSHSY and CDR2 SAAADI. The CDR3 extends over 15 amino acids. V lost 6 bases to trimming and J lost 0 bases; unmatched junction nucleotides: 5.

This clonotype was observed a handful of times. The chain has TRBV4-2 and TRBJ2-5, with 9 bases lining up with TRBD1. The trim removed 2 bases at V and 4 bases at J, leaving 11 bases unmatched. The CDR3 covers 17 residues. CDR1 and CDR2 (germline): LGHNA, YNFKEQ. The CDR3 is CASSQYRTGTGRETQYF. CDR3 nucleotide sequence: TGTGCCAGCAGCCAATATCGAACCGGGACAGGGAGAGAGACCCAGTACTTC.

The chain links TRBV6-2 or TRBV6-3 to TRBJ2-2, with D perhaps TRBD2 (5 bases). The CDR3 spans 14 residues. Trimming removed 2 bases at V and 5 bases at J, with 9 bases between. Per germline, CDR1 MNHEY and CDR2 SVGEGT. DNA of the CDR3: TGTGCCAGCAGTTACGAGGGAACTACCGGGGAGCTGTTTTTT. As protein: CASSYEGTTGELFF.

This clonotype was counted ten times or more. CDR3 amino acids: CASSPPTDTQYF. CDR3 in DNA: TGTGCCAGCTCACCACCGACAGATACGCAGTATTTT. The chain carries TRBV18 and TRBJ2-3; D gene uncertain. CDR1 KGHSH and CDR2 LQKENI come from the germline V gene. This CDR3 has 12 residues. With 0 bases removed from V and 3 bases from J, the gap between germline ends came to 1 base.

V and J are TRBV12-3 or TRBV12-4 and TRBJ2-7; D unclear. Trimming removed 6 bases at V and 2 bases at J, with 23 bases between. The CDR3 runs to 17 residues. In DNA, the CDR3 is TGTGCCAGCAGCTCCCGCAGGCAGACTCACACCCCCTACGAGCAGTACTTC. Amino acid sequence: CASSSRRQTHTPYEQYF.

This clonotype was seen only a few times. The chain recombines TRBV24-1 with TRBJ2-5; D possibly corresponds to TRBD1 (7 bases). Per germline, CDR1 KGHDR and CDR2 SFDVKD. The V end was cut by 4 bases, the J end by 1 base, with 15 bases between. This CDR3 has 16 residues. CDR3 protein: CATSEAGTAGQETQYF. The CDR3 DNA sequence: TGTGCCACCAGTGAGGCCGGGACAGCGGGCCAAGAGACCCAGTACTTC.

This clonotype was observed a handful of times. The CDR3: CASSSGGTLYGYTF. The DNA for the CDR3 is TGTGCCAGCAGCTCGGGGGGGACTCTCTATGGCTACACCTTC. The rearrangement uses TRBV7-2 and TRBJ1-2, with a weak D call TRBD1 (5 bases). The CDR3 has 14 residues. CDR1 and CDR2 from the germline V gene are SGHTA and FQGNSA. The V and J ends lost 4 bases and 4 bases respectively, with 13 bases between them.

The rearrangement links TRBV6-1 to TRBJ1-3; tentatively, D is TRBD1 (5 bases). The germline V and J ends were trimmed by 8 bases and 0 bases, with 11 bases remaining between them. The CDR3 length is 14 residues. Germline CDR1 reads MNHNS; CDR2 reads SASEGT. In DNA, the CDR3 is TGTGCCAGCGGGGCAGGGCCCTCTGGAAACACCATATATTTT. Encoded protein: CASGAGPSGNTIYF.

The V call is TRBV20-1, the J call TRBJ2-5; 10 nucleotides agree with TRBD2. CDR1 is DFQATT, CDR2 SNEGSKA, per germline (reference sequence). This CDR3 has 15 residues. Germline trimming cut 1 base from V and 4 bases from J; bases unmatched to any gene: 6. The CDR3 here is CSARGLAGVGETQYF. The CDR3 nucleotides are TGCAGTGCTAGAGGCCTAGCGGGAGTCGGAGAGACCCAGTACTTC.

The CDR3 region has the DNA TGCAGTGCTAGCTGGCTAACCCCTCGGAATGAGCAGTTCTTC. It is translated as CSASWLTPRNEQFF. The J gene is TRBJ2-1, the V gene TRBV20-1, with D unclear. The germline V gene encodes CDR1 DFQATT and CDR2 SNEGSKA (reference sequence). Trimming stripped 3 bases from V and 7 bases from J, with 16 bases between. The CDR3 consists of 14 residues.

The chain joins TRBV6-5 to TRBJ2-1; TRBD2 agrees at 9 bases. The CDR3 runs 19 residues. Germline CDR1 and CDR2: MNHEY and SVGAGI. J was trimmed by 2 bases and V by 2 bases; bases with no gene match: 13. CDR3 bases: TGTGCCAGCAGTTACCGGGGGACTAGCCGAATTTACCCCTACAATGAGCAGTTCTTC. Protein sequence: CASSYRGTSRIYPYNEQFF.

CDR3 sequence: CASSLGPAGGGTYEQYF. DNA for the CDR3: TGTGCCAGCAGCTTAGGCCCAGCGGGAGGTGGGACCTACGAGCAGTACTTC. The chain recombines TRBV7-6 with TRBJ2-7; TRBD2 matches 9 bases. Germline V gene sequence: CDR1 SGHVS, CDR2 FNYEAQ. The CDR3 is 17 residues long. V gave up 1 base and J gave up 2 bases; unmatched junction bases: 9.

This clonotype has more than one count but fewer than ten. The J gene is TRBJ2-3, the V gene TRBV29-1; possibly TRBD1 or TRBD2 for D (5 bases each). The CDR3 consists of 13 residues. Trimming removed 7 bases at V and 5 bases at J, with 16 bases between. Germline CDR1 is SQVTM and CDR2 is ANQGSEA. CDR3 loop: CSGRWGSVDTQYF. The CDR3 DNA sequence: TGCAGCGGTCGATGGGGGAGCGTAGATACGCAGTATTTT.

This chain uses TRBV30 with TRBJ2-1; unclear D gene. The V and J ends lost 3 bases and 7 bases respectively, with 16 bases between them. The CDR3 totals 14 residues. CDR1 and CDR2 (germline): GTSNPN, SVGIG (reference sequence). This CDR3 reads CAWSRLSVGNEQFF. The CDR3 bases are TGTGCCTGGAGCAGACTTTCGGTGGGTAATGAGCAGTTCTTC.

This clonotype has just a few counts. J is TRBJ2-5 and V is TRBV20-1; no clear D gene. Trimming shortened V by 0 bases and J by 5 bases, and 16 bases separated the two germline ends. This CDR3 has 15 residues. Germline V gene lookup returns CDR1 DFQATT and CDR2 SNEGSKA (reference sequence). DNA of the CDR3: TGCAGTGCTAGAGATAGTGGAAACCCGGGTGAGACCCAGTACTTC. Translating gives CSARDSGNPGETQYF.

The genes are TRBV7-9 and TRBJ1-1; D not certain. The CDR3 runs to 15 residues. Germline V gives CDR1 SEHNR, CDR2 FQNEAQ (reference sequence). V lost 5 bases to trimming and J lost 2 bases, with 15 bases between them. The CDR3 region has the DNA TGTGCCAGCAGCCAAAATCCATTACAAAACACTGAAGCTTTCTTT. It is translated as CASSQNPLQNTEAFF.

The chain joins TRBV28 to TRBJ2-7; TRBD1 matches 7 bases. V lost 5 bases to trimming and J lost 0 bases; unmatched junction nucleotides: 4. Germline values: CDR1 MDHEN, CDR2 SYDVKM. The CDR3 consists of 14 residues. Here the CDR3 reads CASSPGQASYEQYF. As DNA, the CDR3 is TGTGCCAGCAGTCCCGGACAGGCCTCCTACGAGCAGTACTTC.

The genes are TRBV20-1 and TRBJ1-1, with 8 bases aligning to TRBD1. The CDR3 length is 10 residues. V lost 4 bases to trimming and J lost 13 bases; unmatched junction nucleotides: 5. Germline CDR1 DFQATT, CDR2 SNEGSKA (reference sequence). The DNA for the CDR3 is TGCAGTGCTATAGTACAGGGGGATTTCTTT. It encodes CSAIVQGDFF.

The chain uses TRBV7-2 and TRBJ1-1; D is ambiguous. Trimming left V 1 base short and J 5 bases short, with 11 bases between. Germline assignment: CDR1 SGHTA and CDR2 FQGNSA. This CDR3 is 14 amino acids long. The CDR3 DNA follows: TGTGCCAGCAGCTTAGTTAACCTGAGGACTGAAGCTTTCTTT. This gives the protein CASSLVNLRTEAFF. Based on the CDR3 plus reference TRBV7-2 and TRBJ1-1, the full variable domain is GAGVSQSPSNKVTEKGKDVELRCDPISGHTALYWYRQSLGQGLEFLIYFQGNSAPDKSGLPSDRFSAERTGGSVSTLTIQRTQQEDSAVYLCASSLVNLRTEAFFGQGTRLTVV.

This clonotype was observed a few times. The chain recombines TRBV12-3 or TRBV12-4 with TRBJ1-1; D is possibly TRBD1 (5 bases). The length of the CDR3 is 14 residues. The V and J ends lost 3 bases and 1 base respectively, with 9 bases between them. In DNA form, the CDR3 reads TGTGCCAGCAGTTTGTGGGGGGGGAACACTGAAGCTTTCTTT. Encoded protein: CASSLWGGNTEAFF.

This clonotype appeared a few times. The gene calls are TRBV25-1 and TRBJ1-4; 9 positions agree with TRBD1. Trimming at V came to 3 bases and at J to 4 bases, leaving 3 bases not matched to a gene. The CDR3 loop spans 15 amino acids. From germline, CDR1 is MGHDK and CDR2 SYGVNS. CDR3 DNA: TGTGCCAGCAGTGAGATGGGACAGGGTAATGAAAAACTGTTTTTT. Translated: CASSEMGQGNEKLFF.

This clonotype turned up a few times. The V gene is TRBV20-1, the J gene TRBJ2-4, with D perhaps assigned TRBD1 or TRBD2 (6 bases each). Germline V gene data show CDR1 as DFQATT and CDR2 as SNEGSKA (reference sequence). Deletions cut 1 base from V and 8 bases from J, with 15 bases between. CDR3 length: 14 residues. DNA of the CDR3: TGCAGTGCTAGAGTCGGGGGCGCGCGGGACATTCAGTACTTC. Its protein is CSARVGGARDIQYF.

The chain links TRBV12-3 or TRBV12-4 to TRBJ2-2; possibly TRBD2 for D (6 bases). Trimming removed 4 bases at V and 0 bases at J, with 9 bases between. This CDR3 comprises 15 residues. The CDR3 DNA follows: TGTGCCAGCAGTTGGGACTTAACGAACACCGGGGAGCTGTTTTTT. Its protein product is CASSWDLTNTGELFF.

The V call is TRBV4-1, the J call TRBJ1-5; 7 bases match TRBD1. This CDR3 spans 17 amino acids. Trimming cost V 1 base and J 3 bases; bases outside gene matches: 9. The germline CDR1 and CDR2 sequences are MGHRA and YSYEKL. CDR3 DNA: TGCGCCAGCAGCCAAGGGCACCGGGACAGAGTCAATCAGCCCCAGCATTTT. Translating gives CASSQGHRDRVNQPQHF.

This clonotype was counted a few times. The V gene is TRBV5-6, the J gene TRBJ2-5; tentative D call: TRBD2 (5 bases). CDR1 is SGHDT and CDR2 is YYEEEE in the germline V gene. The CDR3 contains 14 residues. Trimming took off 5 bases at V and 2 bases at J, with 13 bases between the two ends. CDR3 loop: CASRFGLFQETQYF. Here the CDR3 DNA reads TGTGCCAGCAGGTTCGGACTCTTTCAAGAGACCCAGTACTTC.

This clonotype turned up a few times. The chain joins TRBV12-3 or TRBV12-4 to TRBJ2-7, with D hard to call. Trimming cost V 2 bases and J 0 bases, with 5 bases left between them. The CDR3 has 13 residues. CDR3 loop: CASSLSVSYEQYF. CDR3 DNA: TGTGCCAGCAGTTTATCAGTCTCCTACGAGCAGTACTTC.

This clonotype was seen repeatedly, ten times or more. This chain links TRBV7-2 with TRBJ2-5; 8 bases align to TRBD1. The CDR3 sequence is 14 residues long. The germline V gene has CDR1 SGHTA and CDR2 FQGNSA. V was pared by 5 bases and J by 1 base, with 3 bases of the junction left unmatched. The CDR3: CASSKDRAQETQYF. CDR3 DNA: TGTGCCAGCAGCAAGGACAGGGCCCAAGAGACCCAGTACTTC.

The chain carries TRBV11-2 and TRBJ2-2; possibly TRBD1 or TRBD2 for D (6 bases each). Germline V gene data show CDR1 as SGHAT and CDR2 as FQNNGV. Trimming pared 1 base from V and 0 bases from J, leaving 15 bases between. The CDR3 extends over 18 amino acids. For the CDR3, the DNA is TGTGCCAGCAGCTTAGTGTCCGGGGGCACATCGAACACCGGGGAGCTGTTTTTT. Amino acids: CASSLVSGGTSNTGELFF.